Listed below are T cell receptor beta chains from one sample, sequenced in a study of regulatory T cells in long-lasting Graves disease. TCRdb redid the calling of the multiplex PCR reads with MiXCR, one entry per CDR3 protein. The sample consists of fewer than 550,000 distinct CDR3 sequences, 20% to 25% of them appearing once. The sequencing here drew on peripheral blood mononuclear cells (PBMCs), taken when the disease was refractory, from a patient treated with antithyroid drugs. All receptors derive from a female donor with Graves disease. CDR3s include the opening cysteine and the closing phenylalanine or tryptophan. The D gene is left open where the match is weak. Size values are once, few and many counts, or a class for expanded clones, and some rows have none.

NA	NA	TRBJ2-7	TRBV7-9	TGTGCCAGCAGCCCTCGGGACACTGACTACGAGCAGTACTTC	CASSPRDTDYEQYF
NA	NA	TRBJ1-2	TRBV20-1	TGCAGTGCTCACAAGGGGGATGGCTACACCTTC	CSAHKGDGYTF
few	TRBD1	TRBJ1-6	TRBV6-1	TGTGCCAGCAGTGCCTCAGGGGGATTTGAATCACCCCTCCACTTT	CASSASGGFESPLHF
many	NA	TRBJ2-2	TRBV12-3/TRBV12-4	TGTGCCAGCAGTTCTTTCGGGGAGCTGTTTTTT	CASSSFGELFF
NA	NA	TRBJ1-3	TRBV12-3/TRBV12-4	TGTGCCAGCAGTTCAGGCGTAACCTCTGGAAACACCATATATTTT	CASSSGVTSGNTIYF
NA	TRBD1	TRBJ2-5	TRBV20-1	TGCAGTGCTGGTGGGACAGGGGGCGAAGGGGCCCAGTACTTC	CSAGGTGGEGAQYF
many	NA	TRBJ2-4	TRBV29-1	TGCAGCGTTGTAATGGTGAGGGGAGCCAAAAACATTCAGTACTTC	CSVVMVRGAKNIQYF
many	NA	TRBJ1-2	TRBV3-1	TGTGCCAGCAGCCAAGATCTCGTCTGGGGCTACACCTTC	CASSQDLVWGYTF
NA	NA	TRBJ1-5	TRBV10-3	TGTGCCATCAGTGAGGTATATAGCAATCAGCCCCAGCATTTT	CAISEVYSNQPQHF
NA	NA	TRBJ2-7	TRBV5-1	TGCGCCAGCAGCACAGGACCTTCCTACGAGCAGTACTTC	CASSTGPSYEQYF
NA	TRBD2	TRBJ2-7	TRBV10-3	TGTGCCATCAGCGGGACTAGCCGCTCCTACGAGCAGTACTTC	CAISGTSRSYEQYF
NA	NA	TRBJ2-2	TRBV27	TGTGCCAGCAAAACAGGGCAGGGTCCCCCCGGGGAGCTGTTTTTT	CASKTGQGPPGELFF
NA	TRBD1	TRBJ1-6	TRBV30	TGTGCCTGGAGTGATCGGCAGGGGGTGTATTCACCCCTCCACTTT	CAWSDRQGVYSPLHF
many	TRBD2	TRBJ2-5	TRBV6-2/TRBV6-3	TGTGCCAGCAGTTACTTGGCTAGCGGGGTACAAGAGACCCAGTACTTC	CASSYLASGVQETQYF
few	NA	TRBJ2-7	TRBV27	TGTGCCAGCAGTCTCATCGGGGCAAGGCGAGAGGACGAGCAGTACTTC	CASSLIGARREDEQYF
few	TRBD1	TRBJ2-7	TRBV28	TGTGCCAGCGAACCGGGACAGGGGGGAGGTGAGCAGTACTTC	CASEPGQGGGEQYF
few	NA	TRBJ2-7	TRBV29-1	TGCTATAGGAGGGGCGGAACCTACGAGCAGTACTTC	CYRRGGTYEQYF
many	NA	TRBJ2-5	TRBV7-8	TGTGCCAGCAGCTTACGGCAGACCCAGTACTTC	CASSLRQTQYF
many	NA	TRBJ1-2	TRBV2	TGTGCCAGTGGAGCCAGGGAGTCAGGTGGCTACACCTTC	CASGARESGGYTF
many	NA	TRBJ1-4	TRBV19	TGTGCCGCAAAACGGCAGTCGGCAGATGAAAAACTGTTTTTT	CAAKRQSADEKLFF
NA	TRBD1	TRBJ2-1	TRBV7-6	TGTGCCAGCAGCTTAGAGGTTGACAGGGGGCACAATGAGCAGTTCTTC	CASSLEVDRGHNEQFF
many	TRBD2	TRBJ2-2	TRBV28	TGTGCCAGCAGTCGTAGCGGGATCGTAACCGGGGAGCTGTTTTTT	CASSRSGIVTGELFF
many	TRBD2	TRBJ2-5	TRBV29-1	TGCAGCGTTGAAGAGGGACTAGCGGGTGGTTGGGAGACCCAGTACTTC	CSVEEGLAGGWETQYF
NA	NA	TRBJ1-1	TRBV7-2	TGTGCCAGCAGCTTAGTGCCCCAGGAAGCTTTCTTT	CASSLVPQEAFF
NA	NA	TRBJ1-3	TRBV15	TGTGCCACCAGCAGGAGGGATTCAGGAAACACCATATATTTT	CATSRRDSGNTIYF
NA	NA	TRBJ2-2	TRBV11-3	TGTGCCAGCAGCTTAGATCGGGCGGAGCTGTTTTTT	CASSLDRAELFF
few	TRBD1	TRBJ1-3	TRBV29-1	TGCAGCGTAGACAGGGTCTCTGGAAACACCATATATTTT	CSVDRVSGNTIYF
NA	NA	TRBJ1-5	TRBV5-5	TGTGCCAGCAGCTTGGCCGATTTCAGGGGCCACCGGCCCCAGCATTTT	CASSLADFRGHRPQHF
many	NA	TRBJ2-7	TRBV6-1	TGTGCCAGCAGGACCGGGTTTCTTGAATCCTACGAGCAGTACTTC	CASRTGFLESYEQYF